This T cell receptor (beta chain) was sequenced in a study of T cell repertoires in cytomegalovirus infection. This clonotype was found once. MiXCR, run by TCRdb on the reads, gives a single entry per CDR3 protein. The table includes fewer than 700,000 distinct CDR3 sequences, 20% to 30% detected once. The germline gives CDR1 SEHNR, CDR2 FQNEAQ (reference sequence). The CDR3 totals 16 residues. Trimming removed 0 bases at V and 3 bases at J, with 11 bases between. The TCR sequence derives from a human donor in good health (CMV status not recorded). Some clones in this sample may be carry-over from other donors' samples. Sequencing used CD8+ T cells from PBMCs. The chain has TRBV7-9 and TRBJ1-4; the D is unclear. Here the CDR3 reads CASSLALQSANEKLFF. The DNA for the CDR3 is TGTGCCAGCAGCTTAGCGCTTCAGTCAGCTAATGAAAAACTGTTTTTT.